This TCR beta chain was documented in a study of CD8+ T cells in alopecia areata. Study outcomes and limitations: With patients, TCR sharing proved less clear than in mice, a difference possibly related to HLA. Higher clonality was seen in lesional scalp than in normal scalp, especially in alopecia totalis/universalis.

This clone occurred a few times. Its specificity is unknown. Lesional scalp punch biopsies and peripheral blood came from alopecia areata patients. Following extraction, RNA underwent reverse transcription to cDNA, which served as the sequencing template. TCRdb's table, derived via immunoSEQ multiplex PCR, lists solely in-frame clones and lacks some. The repertoire holds hundreds of thousands of clones, with about 68% as singletons. The J segment lost 3 bases and the V segment lost 1 base, leaving 8 bases of the junction unmatched. There are 16 residues in the CDR3. CDR1 is MGHRA, CDR2 YSYEKL, per germline.

The TCR sequence derives from a human donor with alopecia areata. The J gene is TRBJ1-2, the V gene TRBV4-1; 7 bases align to TRBD1. Material: CD4+ T cells sorted from blood, obtained at week 0. The CDR3 is CASSQVPAGGHYGYTF. The CDR3 DNA is TGCGCCAGCAGCCAAGTACCGGCAGGGGGACACTATGGCTACACCTTC.